This TCR beta chain was captured in a study of cytomegalovirus exposure and HLA in healthy donors. This CDR3 is 15 amino acids long. Trimming removed 2 bases from V and 1 base from J, with 9 bases in between. Germline V gives CDR1 SGHRS, CDR2 YFSETQ. Despite likely unrecorded immune exposures, the donors were nominally healthy at the time of sampling. The PCR was carried out with 60 Vbeta primers and 13 Jbeta primers. Profiled with immunoSEQ multiplex PCR; TCRdb holds only in-frame clones, not every one. There are 150,000 to 200,000 clones in the sample; around 75% occur only once, and approximately 3% lies in the top ten.

The gene calls are TRBV5-1 and TRBJ2-2; no firm D call. This clonotype originated in a male donor in good health and CMV-seronegative. The sample taken for sequencing was PBMCs. Written as DNA, the CDR3 is TGCGCCAGCAGCTTATCGGAGAGGAACACCGGGGAGCTGTTTTTT. This gives the protein CASSLSERNTGELFF.